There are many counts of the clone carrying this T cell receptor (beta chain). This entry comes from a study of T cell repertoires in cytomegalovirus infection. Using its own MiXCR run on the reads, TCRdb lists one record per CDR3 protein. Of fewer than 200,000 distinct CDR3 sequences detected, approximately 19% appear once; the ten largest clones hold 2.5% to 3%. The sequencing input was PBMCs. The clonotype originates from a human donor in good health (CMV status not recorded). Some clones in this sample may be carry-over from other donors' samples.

The CDR3 loop is CASSARLAGNTDTQYF. The CDR3 DNA reads as TGTGCCAGCAGTGCCCGACTAGCGGGGAACACAGATACGCAGTATTTT. This chain uses TRBV28 with TRBJ2-3; 11 bases are shared with TRBD2. The V gene's germline CDR1 is MDHEN and CDR2 SYDVKM. Trimming removed 5 bases from V and 2 bases from J; junction bases left unmatched: 6. The CDR3 has 16 residues.